This TCR beta chain is from a study of OX40 agonist ivuxolimab in advanced cancers. About the research overall: The study gave patients intravenous ivuxolimab at 0.01 to 10 mg/kg every 2 weeks.

Here immunoSEQ multiplex PCR was the method, and the copy in TCRdb shows in-frame clones only, minus some. This table has fewer than 65,000 clones, approximately 86% appearing once. The TCR was taken from an adult with an advanced solid tumor such as melanoma, head and neck, liver or kidney cancer. Specimen: CD4+ or CD8+ T cells sorted from blood, collected in a trial of the OX40 agonist ivuxolimab.

The CDR3 protein is CASRKIAGGHNEQFF. CDR3 DNA sequence: TGTGCCAGCAGAAAAATAGCGGGAGGTCACAATGAGCAGTTCTTC. V is TRBV6-5 and J is TRBJ2-1, with 10 bases lining up with TRBD2. Germline V gives CDR1 MNHEY, CDR2 SVGAGI. Germline trimming cut 6 bases from V and 5 bases from J; bases unmatched to any gene: 7. The CDR3 loop spans 15 amino acids.